This T cell receptor beta chain was documented in a study of CD8 T cells in ankylosing spondylitis. Points from the study as a whole: Certain motif variants had earlier been reported in reactive arthritis synovial fluid and blood. The authors reported significant enrichment of disease-linked clones in matched ankylosing spondylitis synovial fluid. About 8 highly homologous variants made up a TCR beta motif that seemed to typify ankylosing spondylitis blood.

In its sample, this clonotype was seen a few times. Its antigen is as yet unknown. The CDR3 runs 15 residues. V lost 5 bases and J lost 3, with 17 bases in between. Germline lookup yields CDR1 SGHKS and CDR2 YYEKEE (reference sequence). Quantitative molecular-barcoded 5'-RACE generated the TCR beta libraries. One entry per CDR3 protein results from TCRdb running MiXCR on the 5' RACE reads. Here the sample spans around 770,000 distinct CDR3 sequences, 12% being singletons. The chain has TRBV5-5 and TRBJ1-2; D ambiguous. The sample was blood, either unsorted or a sorted T cell fraction (not recorded which). The clonotype comes from a male donor with ankylosing spondylitis. The CDR3 reads CASRLRPTQDYGYTF. The CDR3 DNA follows: TGTGCCAGCAGGTTGCGGCCGACTCAAGACTATGGCTACACCTTC.